Given below is one T cell receptor (beta chain) in context. What it binds is not known. This sample was included in a study of T-cell reconstitution after alpha-beta-depleted transplantation in children. Points from the study as a whole: Most T-cell counts and diversity one year after the transplant came from T cells that were newly produced. Surviving recipient T cells and intrathymic progenitors accounted for some patients' high TCRbeta diversity at day 60. After transplant, at about two months, alpha-beta T cells were reportedly derived from several hundred expanded graft clones.

The authors prepared the TCRbeta library with unique molecular identifiers. TCRdb analysed the PCR reads with MiXCR anew, one entry per CDR3 protein. The top ten hold just over 5.5% of the sample, which has roughly 200,000 distinct CDR3 sequences, about 7% seen once. Germline CDR1 reads MDHEN; CDR2 reads SYDVKM. Trimming removed 3 bases from V and 0 bases from J; junction bases left unmatched: 7. The CDR3 is 16 residues long. The receptor was derived from a boy aged 2 to 10 with acute lymphoblastic leukemia, due to receive a stem cell transplant. The chain carries TRBV28 and TRBJ2-7, with 8 bases lining up with TRBD2. Material: PBMCs, obtained before TCRalphabeta/CD19-depleted stem cell transplant. CDR3 in DNA: TGTGCCAGCAGTTTCTCACTAGCGGAAAGCTCCTACGAGCAGTACTTC. This sequence encodes CASSFSLAESSYEQYF.